Presented here are 17 T cell receptor beta chains from one specimen sequenced in a study of T cell responses to AZD1222 COVID-19 vaccine. The method was immunoSEQ multiplex PCR; TCRdb's version includes in-frame clones alone and lacks a portion of them. This sample has roughly 150,000 clones, with roughly 92% found just once. This specimen was peripheral blood, taken on day 0 of AZD1222 vaccination. The receptors come from an adult in good health.

The chain is built from TRBV9 and TRBJ2-2, with D perhaps TRBD2 (5 bases). CDR3 size: 15 residues. The germline V gene has CDR1 SGDLS and CDR2 YYNGEE. V was shortened by 0 bases and J by 4 bases, with 10 bases between the two germline ends. CDR3 protein: CASSVGASSTGELFF. DNA for the CDR3: TGTGCCAGCAGCGTAGGGGCTAGCAGCACCGGGGAGCTGTTTTTT.

The V gene is TRBV30, the J gene TRBJ2-1, with 7 nucleotides matching TRBD1. This CDR3 has 11 amino acids. Germline lookup yields CDR1 GTSNPN and CDR2 SVGIG (reference sequence). Trimming at V came to 2 bases and at J to 14 bases, leaving 6 bases not matched to a gene. Written as DNA, the CDR3 is TGTGCCTGGAGTATTCGAGGGGGCGAGTTCTTC. Translating it yields CAWSIRGGEFF. Full variable domain (missing parts from reference TRBV30 and TRBJ2-1): SQTIHQWPATLVQPVGSPLSLECTVEGTSNPNLYWYRQAAGRGLQLLFYSVGIGQISSEVPQNLSASRPQDRQFILSSKKLLLSDSGFYLCAWSIRGGEFFGPGTRLTVL.

The chain couples TRBV7-6 to TRBJ2-7; 12 bases line up with TRBD2. The germline CDR1 and CDR2 sequences are SGHVS and FNYEAQ. This CDR3 contains 15 residues. With V trimmed by 5 bases and J by 3 bases, 5 bases remained unmatched. This CDR3 is CASSPRLAGVYEQYF. The CDR3 nucleotides read TGTGCCAGCAGCCCGAGACTAGCGGGAGTCTACGAGCAGTACTTC. Variable domain in full (rest from reference TRBV7-6 and TRBJ2-7): GAGVSQSPRYKVTKRGQDVALRCDPISGHVSLYWYRQALGQGPEFLTYFNYEAQQDKSGLPNDRFSAERPEGSISTLTIQRTEQRDSAMYRCASSPRLAGVYEQYFGPGTRLTVT.

The rearrangement joins TRBV7-9 to TRBJ2-1; no definite D call. The CDR3 has 14 residues. The V end lost 3 bases, the J end lost 0 bases, and 6 bases lay between the germline ends. Germline V gene lookup returns CDR1 SEHNR and CDR2 FQNEAQ (reference sequence). CDR3 region: CASSFVSSYNEQFF. The CDR3 nucleotides are TGTGCCAGCAGCTTTGTGAGCTCCTACAATGAGCAGTTCTTC.

The chain is built from TRBV27 and TRBJ2-6; D remains ambiguous. The germline gives CDR1 MNHEY, CDR2 SMNVEV (reference sequence). CDR3 length equals 20 residues. V lost 3 bases and J lost 4, with 25 bases in between. The CDR3 bases are TGTGCCAGCAGTTTTATACGTGGACCCCACTTAGTGGAAGGGGCCAACGTCCTGACTTTC. As protein: CASSFIRGPHLVEGANVLTF.

The table lists this clone with a count of one. This sequence joins TRBV9 and TRBJ2-7; possibly TRBD1 or TRBD2 for D (5 bases each). V lost 0 bases and J 5 bases, leaving 15 bases between the germline ends. Per germline, CDR1 SGDLS and CDR2 YYNGEE. The CDR3 extends over 15 amino acids. In DNA form, the CDR3 reads TGTGCCAGCAGCGTAGACGGTCTAGAGGGGAACGAGCAGTACTTC. As protein: CASSVDGLEGNEQYF.

Worth noting for this clone: Additional DNA sequences in this sample encode the identical CDR3. V usage is TRBV7-9 and J usage is TRBJ2-5; no clear D. The CDR3 runs 12 residues. CDR1 is SEHNR and CDR2 is FQNEAQ in the germline V gene (reference sequence). Trimming removed 2 bases at V and 2 bases at J, with 3 bases between. This CDR3 reads CASSLTQETQYF. The DNA of the CDR3 is TGTGCCAGCAGCTTAACTCAAGAGACCCAGTACTTC.

This sequence joins TRBV12-5 and TRBJ2-1; no clear D gene. V lost 3 bases, J lost 8 bases, and 5 bases lay in between. CDR1 is LGHNT, CDR2 FRNRAP, per germline. The CDR3 is made up of 11 amino acids. The CDR3 nucleotides are TGTGCTAGTGGTTTCAGCCATGAGCAGTTCTTC. Protein product: CASGFSHEQFF. Looking up the rest from reference TRBV12-5 and TRBJ2-1 gives the full variable domain: DARVTQTPRHKVTEMGQEVTMRCQPILGHNTVFWYRQTMMQGLELLAYFRNRAPLDDSGMPKDRFSAEMPDATLATLKIQPSEPRDSAVYFCASGFSHEQFFGPGTRLTVL.

V usage is TRBV5-4 and J usage is TRBJ2-1; TRBD2 agrees at 10 bases. V lost 2 bases, J lost 2 bases, and 10 bases stayed unmatched. Looked up from germline, CDR1 is SGHNT and CDR2 is YYREEE (reference sequence). This CDR3 has 18 residues. This CDR3 is CASSFTLAGMNAYNEQFF. The DNA for the CDR3 is TGTGCCAGCAGCTTTACACTAGCGGGAATGAACGCCTACAATGAGCAGTTCTTC.

The chain uses TRBV6-4 and TRBJ2-3, with D tentatively TRBD1 (6 bases). Trimming shortened V by 3 bases and J by 6 bases, and 13 bases separated the two germline ends. This CDR3 comprises 14 residues. Germline CDR1 MRHNA, CDR2 SNTAGT. CDR3 sequence (DNA): TGTGCCAGCAGTGAAGGGTCAGGGGTTGATACGCAGTATTTT. Translating gives CASSEGSGVDTQYF.

This chain connects TRBV27 to TRBJ1-2; no clear D. CDR3 length equals 15 residues. Trimming pared 2 bases from V and 5 bases from J, leaving 15 bases between. Per germline, CDR1 MNHEY and CDR2 SMNVEV (reference sequence). As DNA, the CDR3 is TGTGCCAGCAGTTTAAGGCAGTCCCCTGGGTATGGCTACACCTTC. Residues: CASSLRQSPGYGYTF.

The chain combines TRBV28 with TRBJ2-7; no reliable D call. With 5 bases removed from V and 0 bases from J, the gap between germline ends came to 17 bases. The CDR3 is 16 residues long. Looked up from germline, CDR1 is MDHEN and CDR2 is SYDVKM. The CDR3 DNA reads as TGTGCCAGCAGTCCCCTTAGCTCTTCTAGCTCCTACGAGCAGTACTTC. Protein product: CASSPLSSSSSYEQYF.

The rearrangement links TRBV10-3 to TRBJ2-7, with 15 bases fitting TRBD2. With 6 bases clipped from V and 7 bases from J, the junction kept 1 base outside the gene matches. This CDR3 contains 13 residues. Germline V gives CDR1 ENHRY, CDR2 SYGVKD. In nucleotides, the CDR3 is TGTGCCATCAGGGGACTAGCGGGAGGTGAGCAGTACTTC. This codes for CAIRGLAGGEQYF.

This clone was detected only once. The rearrangement links TRBV19 to TRBJ1-1, with TRBD1 matching over 8 bases. There are 18 residues in the CDR3. CDR1 is LNHDA, CDR2 SQIVND, per germline (reference sequence). J gave up 1 base and V 2 bases, and 12 bases lay outside the gene matches. CDR3 region: CASSIPGGRGPSNTEAFF. CDR3 nucleotides: TGTGCCAGTAGTATACCCGGCGGCAGGGGGCCTTCGAACACTGAAGCTTTCTTT.

This clone was seen a single time. V and J are TRBV7-9 and TRBJ2-1; 8 bases match TRBD2. Trimming cost V 7 bases and J 3 bases; bases outside gene matches: 8. The CDR3 sequence is 15 residues long. Germline V gene lookup returns CDR1 SEHNR and CDR2 FQNEAQ (reference sequence). The CDR3 nucleotides are TGTGCCAGCACCATCGGGACTAGATACTACAATGAGCAGTTCTTC. Its protein product is CASTIGTRYYNEQFF.

The chain joins TRBV7-2 to TRBJ2-7; 7 bases map to TRBD1. Per the germline V gene, CDR1 is SGHTA and CDR2 is FQGNSA. V shed 5 bases, J shed 4 bases, and the junction held 14 bases outside the gene matches. The CDR3 has 16 residues. CDR3 residues: CASSPRQGLSSYEQYF. For the CDR3, the DNA is TGTGCCAGCAGCCCCCGACAGGGTCTCAGCTCGTACGAGCAGTACTTC.

The rearrangement uses TRBV5-1 and TRBJ2-1; 10 nucleotides agree with TRBD2. CDR3 length: 18 residues. Losses at the gene ends were 0 bases for V and 0 bases for J; bases not matched to a gene: 6. CDR1 and CDR2 (germline): SGHRS, YFSETQ. In DNA, the CDR3 is TGCGCCAGCAGCTTGGCTAGCGGGAGCACCAGCTCCTACAATGAGCAGTTCTTC. It codes for CASSLASGSTSSYNEQFF.